These 6 T cell receptor beta chains came from one sample sequenced in a study of CD8 T cells in Susac syndrome. Reverse transcription of about 0.5 to 1 ug RNA was carried out with random hexamers. TCRdb fed the immunoSEQ multiplex PCR reads into MiXCR, producing one record per CDR3 protein. The table shows about 190,000 distinct CDR3 sequences, with over 90% occurring only once. Sequencing was carried out using CD8+ T cells from PBMCs. These receptors were collected from a human donor with Susac syndrome.

CDR3 nucleotides: TGTGCCAGCAGCACGGGGGGACTAGCGGGAACAGAGACCCAGTACTTC. Translated, it gives CASSTGGLAGTETQYF. The chain is built from TRBV7-2 and TRBJ2-5; 13 nucleotides align to TRBD2. The CDR3 spans 16 residues. V gave up 5 bases and J gave up 4 bases; unmatched junction bases: 7. The germline gives CDR1 SGHTA, CDR2 FQGNSA.

The rearrangement uses TRBV14 and TRBJ1-2; unclear D gene. CDR3 size: 13 residues. From germline, CDR1 is SGHDN and CDR2 FVKESK. V was shortened by 0 bases and J by 4 bases, with 6 bases between the two germline ends. CDR3 bases: TGTGCCAGCAGCCAAGATGAAGTCTATGGCTACACCTTC. It is translated as CASSQDEVYGYTF.

The CDR3 nucleotides are TGTGCCAGCAGCCCTCCGACTAGCGTACAAGAGACCCAGTACTTC. As protein: CASSPPTSVQETQYF. The V and J genes are TRBV28 and TRBJ2-5; 8 bases line up with TRBD2. CDR1 and CDR2 from the germline V gene are MDHEN and SYDVKM. With V trimmed by 6 bases and J by 2 bases, 8 bases remained unmatched. This CDR3 is built from 15 residues.

V is TRBV29-1 and J is TRBJ1-4; 8 bases line up with TRBD1. Looked up from germline, CDR1 is SQVTM and CDR2 is ANQGSEA. The CDR3 loop spans 13 amino acids. J gave up 6 bases and V 7 bases, and 7 bases lay outside the gene matches. This chain's CDR3 is CSANRGFDEKLFF. The CDR3 DNA reads TGCAGCGCTAACAGGGGGTTTGATGAAAAACTGTTTTTT.

This clonotype was seen a single time. V gene TRBV7-9 combines with J gene TRBJ2-7; D is perhaps TRBD1 (5 bases). The CDR3 spans 14 residues. Germline assignment: CDR1 SEHNR and CDR2 FQNEAQ (reference sequence). With 6 bases removed from V and 4 bases from J, the gap between germline ends came to 16 bases. The CDR3 loop is CASSTPETAYEQYF. Written as DNA, the CDR3 is TGTGCCAGCAGTACACCCGAGACAGCGTACGAGCAGTACTTC.

The chain recombines TRBV7-3 with TRBJ2-1; possible D gene TRBD2, 5 bases. CDR1 and CDR2 (germline): SGHTA, FQGTGA. The V end lost 6 bases, the J end lost 2 bases, and 14 bases lay between the germline ends. The CDR3 length is 15 residues. The CDR3 coding sequence is TGTGCCAGCAGTTCCGGGGTAGCTACCTACAATGAGCAGTTCTTC. Encoded protein: CASSSGVATYNEQFF. Drawing the rest from reference TRBV7-3 and TRBJ2-1, the complete variable domain is GAGVSQTPSNKVTEKGKYVELRCDPISGHTALYWYRQSLGQGPEFLIYFQGTGAADDSGLPNDRFFAVRPEGSVSTLKIQRTERGDSAVYLCASSSGVATYNEQFFGPGTRLTVL.